The rows below give T cell receptor beta chains drawn from one sample of a study of tumor and adjacent non-tumor tissue in lung cancer. TCRdb itself ran the multiplex PCR reads through MiXCR, one entry per CDR3 protein. The data hold about 86,000 distinct CDR3 sequences, with around 82% observed a single time. Material: distant non-tumor lung tissue. The source is a woman in her 50s with non-small cell lung cancer. Both conserved end residues are part of each CDR3. Fields, in order: V gene, J gene, D gene, clone size, CDR3 protein, CDR3 DNA. D genes are given only for firm matches. For some rows the clone size is stated as once, few or many, or as a class when expanded; others skip it.

TRBV6-6	TRBJ2-1	-	-	CSSNYPAQRSGEQFF	TGTTCCAGCAATTACCCAGCTCAGAGGTCGGGGGAGCAGTTCTTC
TRBV6-6	TRBJ2-3	-	-	CAGTEDNTTDTNYF	TGTGCCGGCACCGAAGACAATACCACAGATACGAACTATTTT
TRBV6-1	TRBJ2-7	TRBD1	many	CASSPPGQGLGEQYF	TGTGCCAGCAGTCCTCCGGGACAGGGGTTGGGGGAGCAGTACTTC
TRBV11-2	TRBJ1-1	-	-	CASSLWGANTEAFF	TGTGCCAGCAGCTTGTGGGGGGCGAACACTGAAGCTTTCTTT
TRBV10-3	TRBJ1-1	-	-	CAIGESSRENTEAFF	TGTGCCATCGGTGAGTCGTCCAGGGAGAACACTGAAGCTTTCTTC
TRBV11-2	TRBJ2-3	-	-	CASSLWGLLAIDTQYF	TGTGCCAGCAGCTTGTGGGGGCTGCTAGCGATAGATACGCAGTATTTT
TRBV28	TRBJ2-3	-	-	CASSLHPSLTDTQYF	TGTGCCAGCAGTTTACACCCCTCGCTCACAGATACGCAGTATTTT
TRBV4-2	TRBJ2-1	-	-	CGSSQEGDGGPYSEQFF	TGTGGCAGCAGCCAAGAGGGGGATGGCGGGCCCTACAGTGAGCAGTTCTTC
TRBV12-3/TRBV12-4	TRBJ2-5	-	-	CVSRRNQETQYF	TGTGTCAGCAGGCGCAACCAAGAGACCCAGTACTTC
TRBV29-1	TRBJ2-3	TRBD2	-	CNVEIGEAGVSTDTQYF	TGCAACGTTGAAATCGGCGAGGCGGGAGTGAGCACAGATACGCAGTATTTT
TRBV24-1	TRBJ1-5	-	-	CATTGPGRDKPQHF	TGTGCCACCACTGGACCCGGAAGGGATAAGCCCCAGCATTTT
TRBV28	TRBJ2-3	-	many	CASKRGLLTDTQYF	TGTGCCAGCAAACGGGGGCTGTTGACAGATACGCAGTATTTT
TRBV12-3/TRBV12-4	TRBJ2-7	TRBD1	many	CASSPDRDSYEQYF	TGTGCCAGCAGTCCCGACAGGGACTCCTACGAGCAGTACTTC
TRBV11-2	TRBJ2-7	-	-	CASSAVRYSYEQYF	TGTGCCAGCAGCGCAGTTAGGTACAGCTACGAGCAGTACTTC
TRBV24-1	TRBJ2-1	-	many	CATSDGGLMDEQFF	TGTGCCACCAGTGATGGTGGCCTAATGGATGAGCAGTTCTTC
TRBV6-6	TRBJ2-5	-	-	CANRYTQGRETQYF	TGTGCCAACAGATACACACAGGGCCGAGAGACCCAGTACTTC